The 15 T cell receptor beta chains below all came from one sample that was sequenced in a study of a mutant IDH1 vaccine in newly diagnosed glioma. These TCRs' antigens remain unknown. Profiled with immunoSEQ multiplex PCR; TCRdb holds only in-frame clones, not every one. The sample lists some 46,000 clones; about 92% were seen once. Time point denoted: week 35, safety follow-up. Vaccination used 300 ug of mutant IDH1 20-mer peptide per dose, with topical imiquimod. The sequences come from PBMCs, collected from a glioma patient whose treatment included an IDH1 peptide vaccine. The receptors derive from a man in his forties or fifties with glioma.

This clone was recorded once. The chain recombines TRBV11-1 with TRBJ1-4; D is unclear. The CDR3 has 13 amino acids. Germline CDR1 SGHAT, CDR2 FQDESV (reference sequence). With 5 bases removed from V and 7 bases from J, the gap between germline ends came to 11 bases. The CDR3 sequence: CASSPDVFEKLFF. The CDR3 DNA reads as TGTGCCAGCAGCCCGGACGTGTTTGAAAAACTGTTTTTT. Variable domain in full (rest from reference TRBV11-1 and TRBJ1-4): EAEVAQSPRYKITEKSQAVAFWCDPISGHATLYWYRQILGQGPELLVQFQDESVVDDSQLPKDRFSAERLKGVDSTLKIQPAELGDSAMYLCASSPDVFEKLFFGSGTQLSVL.

The chain links TRBV18 to TRBJ1-2, with D perhaps TRBD1 (6 bases). V was shortened by 6 bases and J by 7 bases, with 15 bases between the two germline ends. From germline, CDR1 is KGHSH and CDR2 LQKENI. CDR3 length: 13 amino acids. The CDR3: CASSPGQSIGYTF. DNA for the CDR3: TGTGCCAGCTCCCCTGGACAGTCTATTGGCTACACCTTC.

The V and J genes are TRBV5-4 and TRBJ2-7; D is possibly TRBD1 (5 bases). The V gene lost 3 bases and the J gene lost 6 bases, with 19 bases spanning the gap. This CDR3 spans 15 amino acids. CDR1 SGHNT and CDR2 YYREEE come from the germline V gene (reference sequence). In DNA, the CDR3 is TGTGCCAGCAGCTCCCCCCAGGGTCCCTCTTCCGAGCAGTACTTC. Translation gives CASSSPQGPSSEQYF.

This rearrangement joins TRBV19 to TRBJ1-1; no firm D call. The CDR3 extends over 11 amino acids. Germline loops: CDR1 LNHDA, CDR2 SQIVND (reference sequence). Trimming left V 8 bases short and J 1 base short, with 5 bases between. CDR3 loop: CASDTNTEAFF. As DNA, the CDR3 is TGTGCCAGTGATACGAACACTGAAGCTTTCTTT.

V is TRBV7-6 and J is TRBJ2-5, with D hard to call. In germline, CDR1 is SGHVS, CDR2 FNYEAQ. CDR3 length equals 14 residues. V dropped 1 base and J dropped 0 bases, with 6 bases sitting between them. The CDR3 DNA is TGTGCCAGCAGCTTAGTGGAATACCAAGAGACCCAGTACTTC. Protein: CASSLVEYQETQYF.

The chain joins TRBV5-1 to TRBJ1-5; the D gene is possibly TRBD1 (5 bases). The CDR3 has 15 residues. Germline V CDR1 and CDR2: SGHRS, YFSETQ. V was pared by 7 bases and J by 1 base, with 15 bases between. In nucleotides, the CDR3 is TGCGCCAGCGGATCCAGGGCTAAAAGCAATCAGCCCCAGCATTTT. This codes for CASGSRAKSNQPQHF. The variable domain in full, completed from reference TRBV5-1 and TRBJ1-5, reads KAGVTQTPRYLIKTRGQQVTLSCSPISGHRSVSWYQQTPGQGLQFLFEYFSETQRNKGNFPGRFSGRQFSNSRSEMNVSTLELGDSALYLCASGSRAKSNQPQHFGDGTRLSIL.

V is TRBV9 and J is TRBJ2-7; no firm D call. The V end was cut by 0 bases, the J end by 2 bases, with 6 bases between. The CDR3 runs 13 residues. In germline, CDR1 is SGDLS, CDR2 YYNGEE. The CDR3 DNA is TGTGCCAGCAGCGTAGATCCAGCCTACGAGCAGTACTTC. The encoded protein is CASSVDPAYEQYF.

This sequence joins TRBV4-1 and TRBJ2-7; the match to TRBD1 covers 7 bases. The CDR3 is 15 amino acids. Germline V gives CDR1 MGHRA, CDR2 YSYEKL. V gave up 2 bases and J gave up 0 bases; unmatched junction bases: 4. DNA for the CDR3: TGCGCCAGCAGCCAATATTCAGGGGGCTCCTACGAGCAGTACTTC. Its protein product is CASSQYSGGSYEQYF.

The chain couples TRBV27 to TRBJ2-7; no definite D call. The V and J ends lost 6 bases and 1 base respectively, with 10 bases between them. Germline V lookup: CDR1 MNHEY, CDR2 SMNVEV (reference sequence). The CDR3 is 13 amino acids. The CDR3 bases are TGTGCCAGCAGAAACCCTCGGTCCTACGAGCAGTACTTC. Amino acids: CASRNPRSYEQYF.

By share of the sample, this clone is medium-sized. The J gene is TRBJ1-5, the V gene TRBV4-1; D is unresolved. The CDR3 runs 17 residues. V shed 1 base and J shed 9 bases, with 22 bases lying between them. From germline, CDR1 is MGHRA and CDR2 YSYEKL. In DNA, the CDR3 is TGCGCCAGCAGCCAAGTTGGAGGTACTCCCCTGTTTACGCCCCAGCATTTT. Translating gives CASSQVGGTPLFTPQHF.

V is TRBV11-2 and J is TRBJ2-1; maybe TRBD2 (6 bases). Germline loops: CDR1 SGHAT, CDR2 FQNNGV. V shed 1 base and J shed 0 bases, with 10 bases lying between them. This CDR3 spans 16 amino acids. CDR3 sequence: CASSLVGGDSYNEQFF. CDR3 nucleotides: TGTGCCAGCAGCTTAGTCGGCGGGGACTCCTACAATGAGCAGTTCTTC.

DNA of the CDR3: TGTGCCAGCAGTTACGACGGAGCCAGGACCGAGACCCAGTACTTC. Translation: CASSYDGARTETQYF. This chain connects TRBV6-5 to TRBJ2-5; D ambiguous. The CDR3 sequence is 15 residues long. V lost 2 bases to trimming and J lost 5 bases, with 15 bases between them. CDR1 and CDR2 (germline): MNHEY, SVGAGI.

This chain uses TRBV6-6 with TRBJ1-2, with 7 bases lining up with TRBD1. This CDR3 is built from 15 residues. The V and J ends lost 6 bases and 2 bases, in that order; junction bases with no gene match: 9. The germline CDR1 and CDR2 sequences are MNHNY and SVGAGI (reference sequence). As DNA, the CDR3 is TGTGCCAGCAGCCTTGACAGGGCCCTAAACTATGGCTACACCTTC. Its translation is CASSLDRALNYGYTF.

The rearrangement links TRBV11-3 to TRBJ2-5, with D unclear. The V gene lost 5 bases and the J gene lost 5 bases, with 12 bases spanning the gap. This CDR3 is built from 13 residues. Germline CDR1 is SGHNT and CDR2 is YENEEA. DNA for the CDR3: TGTGCCAGCAGCCCCTCTTATAGGGAGACCCAGTACTTC. Translating gives CASSPSYRETQYF.

V and J are TRBV7-2 and TRBJ2-3; TRBD2 agrees at 8 bases. The germline CDR1 and CDR2 sequences are SGHTA and FQGNSA. The J segment lost 0 bases and the V segment lost 6 bases, leaving 8 bases of the junction unmatched. The CDR3 consists of 16 residues. CDR3 amino acids: CASRRGLAVSTDTQYF. As DNA, the CDR3 is TGTGCCAGCAGGAGAGGACTAGCAGTTAGCACAGATACGCAGTATTTT.